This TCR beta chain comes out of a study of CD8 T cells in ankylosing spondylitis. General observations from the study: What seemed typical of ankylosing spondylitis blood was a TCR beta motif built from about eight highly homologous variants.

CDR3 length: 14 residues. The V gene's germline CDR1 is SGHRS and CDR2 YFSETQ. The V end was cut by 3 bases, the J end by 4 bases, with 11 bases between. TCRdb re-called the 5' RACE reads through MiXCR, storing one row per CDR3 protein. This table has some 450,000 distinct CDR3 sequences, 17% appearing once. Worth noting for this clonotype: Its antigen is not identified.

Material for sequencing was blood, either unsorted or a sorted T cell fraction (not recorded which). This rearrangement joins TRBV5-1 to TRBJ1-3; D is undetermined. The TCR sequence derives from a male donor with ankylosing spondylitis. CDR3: CASSYLGEGNTIYF. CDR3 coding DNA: TGCGCCAGCAGCTACCTAGGAGAGGGAAACACCATATATTTT. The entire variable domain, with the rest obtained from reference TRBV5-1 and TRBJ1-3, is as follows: KAGVTQTPRYLIKTRGQQVTLSCSPISGHRSVSWYQQTPGQGLQFLFEYFSETQRNKGNFPGRFSGRQFSNSRSEMNVSTLELGDSALYLCASSYLGEGNTIYFGEGSWLTVV.